These 12 T cell receptor beta chains came from one sample sequenced in a study of Tregs in tolerant kidney transplant recipients. Using immunoSEQ multiplex PCR, the repertoire was profiled, and TCRdb retains in-frame clones only, with some absent. The table includes about 110,000 clones, 90% detected once. The material sequenced was CD4+ T cells from blood, taken before the transplant. All receptors derive from a human donor who received a combined kidney and bone marrow transplant.

The chain links TRBV5-1 to TRBJ2-1; D unresolved. There are 12 residues in the CDR3. CDR1 and CDR2 from the germline V gene are SGHRS and YFSETQ. Trimming took off 4 bases at V and 6 bases at J, with 8 bases between the two ends. CDR3 coding DNA: TGCGCCAGCAGCGAGCAGGCCAATGAGCAGTTCTTC. The encoded protein is CASSEQANEQFF.

The rearrangement joins TRBV27 to TRBJ1-2; 12 bases match TRBD1. CDR3 length: 15 residues. Per germline, CDR1 MNHEY and CDR2 SMNVEV (reference sequence). Unmatched junction bases numbered 6, after V lost 5 bases and J lost 5 bases. The CDR3 DNA reads TGTGCCAGCAGTAGGGGACAGGGGGCCACGTATGGCTACACCTTC. This encodes CASSRGQGATYGYTF.

The rearrangement joins TRBV18 to TRBJ2-1; D gene unclear. CDR1 and CDR2 from the germline V gene are KGHSH and LQKENI. V was cut by 2 bases and J by 4 bases, with 15 bases left in between. The CDR3 totals 16 residues. The DNA for the CDR3 is TGTGCCAGCTCACCATTGGGTCCTGGGCCTTACAATGAGCAGTTCTTC. Its translation is CASSPLGPGPYNEQFF.

This clone was observed once. This chain joins TRBV10-2 and TRBJ1-2; D call uncertain. Germline V CDR1 and CDR2: WSHSY, SAAADI. The CDR3 sequence is 12 residues long. The V end was cut by 8 bases, the J end by 7 bases, with 14 bases between. This CDR3 is CASREANGGYTF. The CDR3 DNA reads as TGCGCCAGCCGCGAGGCGAATGGTGGCTACACCTTC.

The genes are TRBV11-2 and TRBJ1-4; maybe TRBD1 (5 bases). This CDR3 has 15 amino acids. Germline V gene sequence: CDR1 SGHAT, CDR2 FQNNGV. Trimming took 3 bases from V and 0 from J, leaving 8 bases between them. The DNA for the CDR3 is TGTGCCAGCAGCTTGGAGGGGACAACTAATGAAAAACTGTTTTTT. Translated, it gives CASSLEGTTNEKLFF. The full variable domain, in which reference TRBV11-2 and TRBJ1-4 provide the parts outside the CDR3, is EAGVAQSPRYKIIEKRQSVAFWCNPISGHATLYWYQQILGQGPKLLIQFQNNGVVDDSQLPKDRFSAERLKGVDSTLKIQPAKLEDSAVYLCASSLEGTTNEKLFFGSGTQLSVL.

This clone was counted a single time. The rearrangement uses TRBV6-6 and TRBJ2-2; a possible D gene is TRBD1 (5 bases). The CDR3 covers 15 residues. V lost 8 bases and J 1 base, leaving 14 bases between the germline ends. CDR1 and CDR2 (germline): MNHNY, SVGAGI (reference sequence). The CDR3 region is CASELDSLNTGELFF. CDR3 coding DNA: TGTGCCAGCGAACTCGACAGTCTGAACACCGGGGAGCTGTTTTTT.

This clone was counted once. The CDR3 DNA reads TGTGCCTGGAAGCAGGAGGGGACAGTCAGCACAGATACGCAGTATTTT. Its translation is CAWKQEGTVSTDTQYF. The chain uses TRBV30 and TRBJ2-3; D might be TRBD1 (7 bases). Trimming shortened V by 4 bases and J by 0 bases, and 17 bases separated the two germline ends. CDR1 is GTSNPN and CDR2 is SVGIG in the germline V gene (reference sequence). CDR3 length: 16 amino acids.

V is TRBV2 and J is TRBJ2-6; D not certain. The length of the CDR3 is 14 residues. Germline V CDR1 and CDR2: SNHLY, FYNNEI. V was trimmed by 6 bases and J by 1 base, leaving 7 bases between them. The CDR3 region is CASSRKSGANVLTF. CDR3 in DNA: TGTGCCAGCAGCAGGAAGTCTGGGGCCAACGTCCTGACTTTC.

This chain links TRBV6-5 with TRBJ2-7, with 8 positions matching TRBD2. The V segment lost 4 bases and the J segment 4 bases; nucleotides outside the gene matches: 6. The CDR3 is made up of 14 amino acids. Germline assignment: CDR1 MNHEY and CDR2 SVGAGI. This CDR3 reads CASSSAGVGYEQYF. The DNA of the CDR3 is TGTGCCAGCAGTTCAGCGGGGGTTGGTTACGAGCAGTACTTC.

In DNA form, the CDR3 reads TGTGCCAGTAGTATTCCCACCTTCAGGGGACAACAGCCCCAGCATTTT. Translation gives CASSIPTFRGQQPQHF. The V and J genes are TRBV19 and TRBJ1-5; maybe TRBD1 (6 bases). The CDR3 covers 16 residues. Germline V gene sequence: CDR1 LNHDA, CDR2 SQIVND (reference sequence). V shed 3 bases and J shed 7 bases, with 19 bases lying between them.

The genes are TRBV5-8 and TRBJ2-1; D unresolved. V was trimmed by 0 bases and J by 7 bases, leaving 14 bases between them. The CDR3 covers 15 residues. Germline lookup yields CDR1 SGHTS and CDR2 YDEGEE. The CDR3 sequence is CASSLAGLARNEQFF. CDR3 DNA sequence: TGTGCCAGCAGCTTGGCCGGGTTAGCCAGAAATGAGCAGTTCTTC. Combining the CDR3 with reference TRBV5-8 and TRBJ2-1 gives the whole variable domain EAGVTQSPTHLIKTRGQQATLRCSPISGHTSVYWYQQALGLGLQFLLWYDEGEERNRGNFPPRFSGRQFPNYSSELNVNALELEDSALYLCASSLAGLARNEQFFGPGTRLTVL.

The J gene is TRBJ1-5, the V gene TRBV4-1, with D possibly matching TRBD1 (5 bases). CDR1 is MGHRA, CDR2 YSYEKL, per germline. Trimming pared 1 base from V and 5 bases from J, leaving 12 bases between. CDR3 length: 15 residues. The CDR3 DNA follows: TGCGCCAGCAGCCAAGTACCAGGGCAGTATCAGCCCCAGCATTTT. Protein: CASSQVPGQYQPQHF.